Shown below are 3 T cell receptor beta chains from a single sample sequenced in a study of blood T cell repertoires in COVID-19. Produced via immunoSEQ multiplex PCR; TCRdb's table is partial and in-frame only. The sample contains approximately 300,000 clones, around 90% of which appear only once. Sequencing was done on a sample of peripheral blood. The origin of the receptors is a young man who had recovered from COVID-19.

The chain links TRBV4-2 to TRBJ2-1, with 8 bases identical to TRBD2. This CDR3 has 17 amino acids. J lost 1 base, V lost 0 bases, and 5 bases had no gene match. The germline V gene encodes CDR1 LGHNA and CDR2 YNFKEQ. CDR3 region: CASSQDWGGRSYNEQFF. The CDR3 DNA reads as TGTGCCAGCAGCCAAGATTGGGGCGGGAGGTCCTACAATGAGCAGTTCTTC.

The V call is TRBV25-1, the J call TRBJ1-1; D unresolved. The CDR3 covers 18 residues. V gave up 3 bases and J gave up 2 bases, with 22 bases separating them. Germline V CDR1 and CDR2: MGHDK, SYGVNS. DNA of the CDR3: TGTGCCAGCAGTGAGTTAGGCCCACTGGGGAGTTTCAACACTGAAGCTTTCTTT. As protein: CASSELGPLGSFNTEAFF.

In this sample, this clone turned up a few times. J is TRBJ2-4 and V is TRBV5-1; TRBD1 matches at 7 bases. CDR3 length: 14 residues. The V gene end was trimmed by 3 bases and the J gene end by 2 bases; junction bases not matched to a gene: 2. Germline loops: CDR1 SGHRS, CDR2 YFSETQ. DNA of the CDR3: TGCGCCAGCAGCTCGACAGGGACCAAAAACATTCAGTACTTC. This sequence encodes CASSSTGTKNIQYF.